This TCR beta chain comes out of a study of blood T cells in healthy people across ages. Study-wide results and limits: Roughly linear declines in TCR beta diversity per million T cells occurred with age.

Trimming at V came to 3 bases and at J to 9 bases, leaving 7 bases not matched to a gene. Germline V gene data show CDR1 as SGHRS and CDR2 as YFSETQ. The CDR3 is made up of 14 amino acids. Primed by a sample-barcoded 5' primer and a J-beta primer mix, a second PCR proceeded for roughly 7 to 12 cycles. Every cDNA molecule bore a tag from a template-switch adaptor containing 12 random nucleotides. TCRdb re-derived calls from the 5' RACE reads in MiXCR, one entry per CDR3 protein. The sample lists 920,000 or so distinct CDR3 sequences, 40% to 55% occurring once. Notes on this clonotype: Its antigen is still unknown.

This sequence was found in an older woman in good health. The sample comprised blood. V is TRBV5-1 and J is TRBJ2-1; 9 bases align to TRBD1. CDR3 DNA sequence: TGCGCCAGCAGCTCTGGGACAGGGTATAGTGAGCAGTTCTTC. Residues: CASSSGTGYSEQFF.